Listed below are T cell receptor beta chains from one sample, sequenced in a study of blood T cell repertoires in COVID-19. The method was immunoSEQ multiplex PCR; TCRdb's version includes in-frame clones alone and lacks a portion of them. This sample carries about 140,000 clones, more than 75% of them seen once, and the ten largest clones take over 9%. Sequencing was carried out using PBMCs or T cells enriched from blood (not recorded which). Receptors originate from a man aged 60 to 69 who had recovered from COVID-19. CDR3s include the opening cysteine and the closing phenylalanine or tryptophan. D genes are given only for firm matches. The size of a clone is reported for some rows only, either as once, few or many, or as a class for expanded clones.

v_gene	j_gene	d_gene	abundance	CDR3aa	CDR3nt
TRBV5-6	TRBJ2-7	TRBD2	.	CASSPLVAGVTNEQYF	TGTGCCAGCAGCCCGCTGGTAGCGGGAGTTACCAACGAGCAGTACTTC
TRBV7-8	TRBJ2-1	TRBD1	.	CASSLLPGGTYNEQFF	TGTGCCAGCAGCTTACTCCCAGGGGGCACCTACAATGAGCAGTTCTTC
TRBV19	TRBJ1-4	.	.	CASSISRNEKLFF	TGTGCCAGTAGTATTTCGCGAAATGAAAAACTGTTTTTT
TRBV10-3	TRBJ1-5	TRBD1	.	CAISDLGQGWNQPQHF	TGTGCCATCAGCGACCTTGGACAGGGATGGAATCAGCCCCAGCATTTT
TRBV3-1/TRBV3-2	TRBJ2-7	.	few	CASSQGPGDYEQYF	TGTGCCAGCAGCCAAGGACCCGGAGACTACGAGCAGTACTTC
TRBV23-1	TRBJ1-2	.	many	CASSHPGQRIISGYTF	TGCGCCAGCAGTCATCCCGGACAGAGGATAATCTCTGGCTACACCTTC
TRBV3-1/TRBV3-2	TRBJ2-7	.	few	CASSPARGMGSYEQYF	TGTGCCAGCAGCCCCGCCCGGGGGATGGGCTCCTACGAGCAGTACTTC
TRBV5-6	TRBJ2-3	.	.	CASSSPLWTDTQYF	TGTGCCAGCAGTAGCCCTCTCTGGACAGATACGCAGTATTTT
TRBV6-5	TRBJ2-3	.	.	CASSPVAGFTDTQYF	TGTGCCAGCAGCCCCGTTGCGGGCTTCACAGATACGCAGTATTTT
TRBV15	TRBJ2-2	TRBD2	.	CATSTQRGGELFF	TGTGCCACCAGCACCCAGCGGGGCGGGGAGCTGTTTTTT
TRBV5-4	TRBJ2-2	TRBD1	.	CASSFGAGGRSGELFF	TGTGCCAGCAGCTTCGGGGCAGGGGGCCGTTCCGGGGAGCTGTTTTTT
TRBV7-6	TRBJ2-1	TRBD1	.	CASSLARGNEQFF	TGTGCCAGCAGCTTAGCCAGGGGGAATGAGCAGTTCTTC
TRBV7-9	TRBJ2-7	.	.	CASSFGGPVDEQYF	TGTGCCAGCAGCTTCGGAGGGCCGGTCGACGAGCAGTACTTC
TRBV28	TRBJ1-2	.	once	CASSLIRGGYTF	TGTGCCAGCAGTTTAATCAGAGGCGGCTACACCTTC
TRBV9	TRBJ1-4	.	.	CASSVGGEGFVEKLFF	TGTGCCAGCAGCGTAGGTGGTGAGGGATTCGTGGAAAAACTGTTTTTT
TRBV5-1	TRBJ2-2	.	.	CAGSDSANTGELFF	TGCGCCGGGTCGGACAGCGCGAACACCGGGGAGCTGTTTTTT
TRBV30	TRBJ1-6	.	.	CAWSRDYSYNSPLHF	TGTGCCTGGAGCCGGGACTACTCCTATAATTCACCCCTCCACTTT
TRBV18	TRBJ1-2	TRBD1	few	CASSPGVRKGAGYTF	TGTGCCAGCTCACCAGGGGTTCGAAAGGGGGCCGGCTACACCTTC
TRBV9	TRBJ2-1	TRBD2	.	CASSAHGGTSGYNEQFF	TGTGCCAGCAGCGCCCACGGAGGGACTAGCGGATACAATGAGCAGTTCTTC
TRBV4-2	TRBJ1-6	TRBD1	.	CASSQLQGAGNSPLHF	TGTGCCAGCAGCCAGCTACAGGGGGCGGGTAATTCACCCCTCCACTTT
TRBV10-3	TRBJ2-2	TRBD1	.	CATQYWGGTGNTGELFF	TGTGCCACCCAGTACTGGGGCGGGACAGGGAACACCGGGGAGCTGTTTTTT
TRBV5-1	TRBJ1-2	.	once	CASSPDSNYGYTF	TGCGCCAGCAGCCCCGACAGTAACTATGGCTACACCTTC
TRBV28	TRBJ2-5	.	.	CASRGRGSGRETQYF	TGTGCCAGCAGAGGGAGGGGGTCCGGTCGAGAGACCCAGTACTTC
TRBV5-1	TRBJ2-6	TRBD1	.	CASSFRDRENSGANVLTF	TGCGCCAGCAGCTTTAGGGACAGGGAGAACTCTGGGGCCAACGTCCTGACTTTC
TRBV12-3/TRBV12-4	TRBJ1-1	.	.	CASRRGSEAFF	TGTGCCAGCAGACGGGGAAGCGAAGCTTTCTTT
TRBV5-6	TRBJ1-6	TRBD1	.	CASSTTGANFGHSPLHF	TGTGCCAGCAGCACCACAGGGGCCAATTTCGGGCATTCACCCCTCCACTTT
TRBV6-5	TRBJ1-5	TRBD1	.	CASSSRDRVEPQHF	TGTGCCAGCAGTTCCCGGGACAGGGTGGAACCCCAGCATTTT
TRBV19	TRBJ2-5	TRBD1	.	CASSLRQGTAQETQYF	TGTGCCAGTAGCCTCAGACAGGGGACAGCACAAGAGACCCAGTACTTC
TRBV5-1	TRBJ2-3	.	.	CASSPGTAYTDTQYF	TGCGCCAGCAGCCCCGGGACTGCGTACACAGATACGCAGTATTTT
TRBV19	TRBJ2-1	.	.	CATEAAFYNEQFF	TGCGCCACGGAGGCCGCATTTTACAATGAGCAGTTCTTC
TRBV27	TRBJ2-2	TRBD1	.	CASSSDRGGTGELFF	TGTGCCAGCAGTTCCGACAGGGGTGGAACCGGGGAGCTGTTTTTT
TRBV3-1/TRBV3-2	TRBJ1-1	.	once	CASSLRGGNTEAFF	TGTGCCAGCAGCCTTAGGGGGGGGAACACTGAAGCTTTCTTT
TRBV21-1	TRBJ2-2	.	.	CASSKASTGGVGELFF	TGTGCCAGCAGCAAAGCGTCGACAGGGGGCGTCGGGGAGCTGTTTTTT
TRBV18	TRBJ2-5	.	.	CASSPPTGSETQYF	TGTGCCAGCTCACCGCCCACAGGGTCGGAGACCCAGTACTTC
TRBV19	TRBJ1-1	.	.	CASTRGGVAEAFF	TGTGCCAGTACCCGAGGAGGGGTGGCTGAAGCTTTCTTT